Listed below are T cell receptor beta chains from one sample, sequenced in a study of T cells in Graves' hyperthyroidism and ophthalmopathy. TCRdb reanalysed the multiplex PCR reads using MiXCR and keeps one entry per CDR3 protein. Of 550,000 to 850,000 distinct CDR3 sequences in the sample, under 20% were seen once. Material: blood. All receptors come from a woman in her forties or fifties with Graves' hyperthyroidism that later progressed to Graves' ophthalmopathy. The CDR3 runs from the conserved cysteine through the conserved F or W. The D gene is left open where the match is weak. Size is omitted from some rows. Given values are once, few, many or a class for expanded clones.

length: 13
D: TRBD1
size: .
J: TRBJ2-1
V: TRBV29-1
CDR3: CSVGQGGYNEQFF
DNA: TGCAGCGTTGGACAGGGGGGATACAATGAGCAGTTCTTC

length: 15
D: .
size: many
J: TRBJ1-1
V: TRBV14
CDR3: CASSQERGVGTEAFF
DNA: TGTGCCAGCAGCCAAGAAAGGGGTGTTGGCACTGAAGCTTTCTTT

length: 13
D: .
size: .
J: TRBJ2-6
V: TRBV29-1
CDR3: CSGALAGANVLTF
DNA: TGCAGCGGTGCCTTGGCTGGGGCCAACGTCCTGACTTTC

length: 15
D: TRBD1
size: many
J: TRBJ1-2
V: TRBV7-6
CDR3: CASSLAQTGGNGYTF
DNA: TGTGCCAGCAGCTTAGCCCAGACAGGGGGCAATGGCTACACCTTC

length: 17
D: TRBD1
size: .
J: TRBJ1-5
V: TRBV20-1
CDR3: CSARDHDRGGFNQPQHF
DNA: TGCAGTGCTAGAGACCATGACAGGGGGGGATTCAATCAGCCCCAGCATTTT

length: 18
D: TRBD1
size: many
J: TRBJ2-5
V: TRBV6-5
CDR3: CASSYPTSGDRGAKTQYF
DNA: TGTGCCAGCAGTTACCCAACCTCGGGGGACAGGGGGGCAAAGACCCAGTACTTC

length: 15
D: TRBD2
size: few
J: TRBJ2-1
V: TRBV6-2/TRBV6-3
CDR3: CASSYSGTSGNEQFF
DNA: TGTGCCAGCAGTTACTCCGGGACTAGCGGCAATGAGCAGTTCTTC

length: 15
D: TRBD1
size: many
J: TRBJ1-1
V: TRBV19
CDR3: CASTPRRGQGTEAFF
DNA: TGTGCCAGTACCCCTCGGAGGGGGCAAGGGACTGAAGCTTTCTTT

length: 14
D: .
size: .
J: TRBJ1-1
V: TRBV14
CDR3: CASSQGDVNTEAFF
DNA: TGTGCCAGCAGCCAGGGGGATGTCAACACTGAAGCTTTCTTT

length: 13
D: .
size: .
J: TRBJ2-5
V: TRBV12-3/TRBV12-4
CDR3: CATQQGNQETQYF
DNA: TGTGCCACCCAACAGGGAAACCAAGAGACCCAGTACTTC

length: 14
D: .
size: .
J: TRBJ1-6
V: TRBV5-6
CDR3: CASSRTGPRTPLHF
DNA: TGTGCCAGCAGCCGCACAGGGCCCCGGACACCCCTCCACTTT

length: 13
D: .
size: many
J: TRBJ2-7
V: TRBV10-3
CDR3: CASTGRQSYEQYF
DNA: TGTGCCAGCACGGGAAGACAATCCTACGAGCAGTACTTC

length: 14
D: .
size: .
J: TRBJ2-1
V: TRBV29-1
CDR3: CSVEESQGLNEQFF
DNA: TGCAGCGTTGAAGAGTCGCAGGGGCTAAATGAGCAGTTCTTC

length: 17
D: .
size: many
J: TRBJ2-4
V: TRBV3-1
CDR3: CASSQDGRVPAKNIQYF
DNA: TGTGCCAGCAGCCAAGATGGTAGGGTACCAGCCAAAAACATTCAGTACTTC

length: 17
D: .
size: .
J: TRBJ1-4
V: TRBV9
CDR3: CASSGSGTPGGGEKLFF
DNA: TGTGCCAGCAGCGGCTCCGGGACACCCGGCGGAGGTGAAAAACTGTTTTTT

length: 14
D: TRBD1
size: .
J: TRBJ1-1
V: TRBV20-1
CDR3: CSARLGTGNTEAFF
DNA: TGCAGTGCTAGACTGGGGACAGGCAACACTGAAGCTTTCTTT

length: 15
D: .
size: .
J: TRBJ1-1
V: TRBV19
CDR3: CASSIVARMNTEAFF
DNA: TGTGCCAGTAGTATAGTGGCGAGAATGAACACTGAAGCTTTCTTT

length: 15
D: .
size: few
J: TRBJ1-4
V: TRBV7-9
CDR3: CASSLVLEMGEKLFF
DNA: TGTGCCAGCAGCTTAGTATTGGAAATGGGTGAAAAACTGTTTTTT

length: 13
D: .
size: many
J: TRBJ2-5
V: TRBV7-2
CDR3: CASRPNGAETQYF
DNA: TGTGCCAGCAGACCAAATGGGGCTGAGACCCAGTACTTC

length: 16
D: .
size: .
J: TRBJ1-5
V: TRBV2
CDR3: CASTPDRPTSNQPQHF
DNA: TGTGCCAGCACCCCGGACCGGCCTACTAGCAATCAGCCCCAGCATTTT

length: 14
D: TRBD1
size: many
J: TRBJ1-4
V: TRBV5-1
CDR3: CASSQGQTNEKLFF
DNA: TGCGCCAGCAGCCAGGGACAGACGAATGAAAAACTGTTTTTT

length: 14
D: .
size: .
J: TRBJ2-2
V: TRBV2
CDR3: CASMGLKGTGELFF
DNA: TGTGCCAGCATGGGTTTGAAGGGAACAGGGGAGCTGTTTTTT

length: 15
D: .
size: many
J: TRBJ2-3
V: TRBV3-1
CDR3: CASSQDEASTDTQYF
DNA: TGTGCCAGCAGCCAAGACGAGGCCTCCACGGATACGCAGTATTTT

length: 15
D: TRBD1
size: few
J: TRBJ2-3
V: TRBV29-1
CDR3: CSVGGTGKYPDTQYF
DNA: TGCAGCGTGGGGGGGACAGGGAAGTACCCAGATACGCAGTATTTT

length: 17
D: .
size: .
J: TRBJ2-1
V: TRBV7-9
CDR3: CASSHYVVQSSYNEQFF
DNA: TGTGCCAGCAGTCACTACGTGGTACAGAGCTCCTACAATGAGCAGTTCTTC

length: 14
D: .
size: .
J: TRBJ1-5
V: TRBV19
CDR3: CASRSGQGNQPQHF
DNA: TGTGCCAGTAGATCCGGCCAGGGTAATCAGCCCCAGCATTTT

length: 15
D: TRBD1
size: many
J: TRBJ2-1
V: TRBV4-1
CDR3: CASSSTGGTGNEQFF
DNA: TGCGCCAGCAGCTCAACAGGGGGCACGGGCAATGAGCAGTTCTTC

length: 13
D: .
size: few
J: TRBJ2-5
V: TRBV6-1
CDR3: CASRRNPEETQYF
DNA: TGTGCCAGCAGACGCAACCCCGAAGAGACCCAGTACTTC

length: 16
D: TRBD1
size: once
J: TRBJ1-4
V: TRBV12-5
CDR3: CASGADRGATNEELFF
DNA: TGTGCTAGTGGTGCGGACAGGGGTGCAACTAATGAAGAACTGTTTTTT

length: 16
D: TRBD1
size: .
J: TRBJ2-3
V: TRBV19
CDR3: CASSPTEGASTDTQYF
DNA: TGTGCCAGTAGCCCAACAGAGGGGGCTAGCACAGATACGCAGTATTTT

length: 17
D: .
size: .
J: TRBJ1-2
V: TRBV15
CDR3: CATNSRTAIVGAYGYTF
DNA: TGTGCCACCAACAGCCGTACAGCCATTGTTGGGGCCTATGGCTACACCTTC

length: 15
D: TRBD1
size: .
J: TRBJ1-4
V: TRBV7-9
CDR3: CASSLSGTGGEKLFF
DNA: TGTGCCAGCAGTTTGTCCGGGACAGGGGGTGAAAAACTGTTTTTT

length: 17
D: .
size: many
J: TRBJ2-7
V: TRBV5-1
CDR3: CASSTGYGQGGPYEQYF
DNA: TGCGCCAGCAGCACGGGCTACGGACAGGGAGGGCCCTACGAGCAGTACTTC

length: 14
D: .
size: few
J: TRBJ1-4
V: TRBV9
CDR3: CASAPGPYMKELFF
DNA: TGTGCCAGCGCCCCGGGCCCCTACATGAAAGAGCTGTTTTTT

length: 16
D: TRBD2
size: many
J: TRBJ2-3
V: TRBV5-1
CDR3: CASSLEPSGGRNTQYF
DNA: TGCGCCAGCAGCTTGGAGCCTAGCGGGGGGCGGAATACGCAGTATTTT

length: 14
D: .
size: few
J: TRBJ1-5
V: TRBV6-1
CDR3: CASRGHPSNQPQHF
DNA: TGTGCCAGCAGGGGACACCCTAGCAATCAGCCCCAGCATTTT

length: 15
D: .
size: many
J: TRBJ1-5
V: TRBV3-1
CDR3: CASSQDRVQNQPQHF
DNA: TGTGCCAGCAGCCAAGATAGGGTTCAAAATCAGCCCCAGCATTTT